These T cell receptor beta chains were read from a single sample in a study of blood T cell repertoires in COVID-19. The data were produced by immunoSEQ multiplex PCR, yet TCRdb's version contains in-frame clones alone and is incomplete. The table shows 100,000 to 150,000 clones, with 81% occurring only once. Material: peripheral blood. The receptors were sampled from a man aged 30 to 39 with COVID-19, enrolled during active disease. Both conserved end residues are part of each CDR3.

v_call: TRBV5-1
j_call: TRBJ1-3
cdr3_aa: CASSSTGGQSGNTIYF

v_call: TRBV5-1
j_call: TRBJ2-2
cdr3_aa: CASSLGLGQGDTGELFF

v_call: TRBV5-4
j_call: TRBJ2-2
cdr3_aa: CASTEGSGNTGELFF

v_call: TRBV5-5
j_call: TRBJ2-7
cdr3_aa: CASSQGGQDEQYF

v_call: TRBV2
j_call: TRBJ2-3
cdr3_aa: CASSAGPTTDTQYF

v_call: TRBV7-9
j_call: TRBJ1-2
cdr3_aa: CASSLGGQGAYGYTF

v_call: TRBV6-2/TRBV6-3
j_call: TRBJ1-1
cdr3_aa: CASSYRRRGTEAFF

v_call: TRBV6-2/TRBV6-3
j_call: TRBJ2-2
cdr3_aa: CASSYRGLLKEQGELFF

v_call: TRBV10-3
j_call: TRBJ1-4
cdr3_aa: CAISDLTGEKLFF

v_call: TRBV10-3
j_call: TRBJ1-1
cdr3_aa: CAIRTGGRDTEAFF

v_call: TRBV7-2
j_call: TRBJ2-7
cdr3_aa: CASRETSGGTYEQYF

v_call: TRBV5-6
j_call: TRBJ1-2
cdr3_aa: CASSLRVGTGPPYGYTF

v_call: TRBV6-5
j_call: TRBJ2-3
cdr3_aa: CASSFTVGEDTQYF

v_call: TRBV11-3
j_call: TRBJ2-7
cdr3_aa: CASSRDLGSYEQYF

v_call: TRBV30
j_call: TRBJ2-3
cdr3_aa: CAWSVGVTPDTQYF

v_call: TRBV6-6
j_call: TRBJ1-2
cdr3_aa: CASTLSDRGGGGYTF

v_call: TRBV7-8
j_call: TRBJ1-2
cdr3_aa: CASSRGQEHYGYTF

v_call: TRBV4-1
j_call: TRBJ2-7
cdr3_aa: CASSQVATGAYEQYF

v_call: TRBV5-6
j_call: TRBJ1-2
cdr3_aa: CASSLAPEPHYGYTF

v_call: TRBV21-1
j_call: TRBJ2-2
cdr3_aa: CASGGTGTSNTGELFF

v_call: TRBV11-2
j_call: TRBJ2-3
cdr3_aa: CASSLGGGTDTQYF

v_call: TRBV5-1
j_call: TRBJ2-3
cdr3_aa: CASSLAVAGVTDTQYF

v_call: TRBV28
j_call: TRBJ2-3
cdr3_aa: CASSSLGVAGSTDTQYF

v_call: TRBV19
j_call: TRBJ1-2
cdr3_aa: CASSYIRDYTF

v_call: TRBV12-3/TRBV12-4
j_call: TRBJ1-2
cdr3_aa: CASSSLLGYTF

v_call: TRBV19
j_call: TRBJ2-5
cdr3_aa: CASSSVSSGRQETQYF

v_call: TRBV12-3/TRBV12-4
j_call: TRBJ1-2
cdr3_aa: CASSSGQIGGYTF

v_call: TRBV28
j_call: TRBJ1-3
cdr3_aa: CASSLYRYGNTIYF

v_call: TRBV6-2/TRBV6-3
j_call: TRBJ1-6
cdr3_aa: CASSYSWDSSPLHF